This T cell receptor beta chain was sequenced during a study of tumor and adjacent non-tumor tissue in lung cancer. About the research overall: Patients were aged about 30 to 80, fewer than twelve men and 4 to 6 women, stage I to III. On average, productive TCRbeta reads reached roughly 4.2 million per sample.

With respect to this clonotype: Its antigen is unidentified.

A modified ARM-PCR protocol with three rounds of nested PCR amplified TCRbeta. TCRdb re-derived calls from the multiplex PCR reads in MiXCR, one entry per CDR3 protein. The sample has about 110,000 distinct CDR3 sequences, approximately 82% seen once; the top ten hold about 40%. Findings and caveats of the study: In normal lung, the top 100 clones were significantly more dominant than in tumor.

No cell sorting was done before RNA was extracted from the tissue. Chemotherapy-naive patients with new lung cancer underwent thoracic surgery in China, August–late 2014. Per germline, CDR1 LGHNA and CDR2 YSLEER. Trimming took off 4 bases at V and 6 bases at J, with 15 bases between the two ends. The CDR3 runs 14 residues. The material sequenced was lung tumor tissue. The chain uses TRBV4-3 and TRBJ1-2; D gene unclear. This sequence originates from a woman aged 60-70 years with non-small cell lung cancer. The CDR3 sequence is CASSPTVGRDGYTF. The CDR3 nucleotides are TGCGCCAGCAGCCCGACTGTAGGCCGGGATGGCTACACCTTC.